The clone carrying this T cell receptor beta chain rates as medium-sized. Its antigen is currently unknown. Alpha and beta constant-region primers primed reverse transcription of approximately 500 ng RNA. Each of the alpha and beta chains got its own library through chain-specific third strand synthesis with indices. TCRdb passed the 5' RACE reads through MiXCR, listing each CDR3 protein once. The sample carries about 6,000 distinct CDR3 sequences, 10% recorded once. The source of the sample is a study of HIV-infected patients and healthy controls. The overall study: All patients had undetectable virus after a further year of therapy, about 70% of the 16 by the second bleed. Total CDR3 counts per chain did not differ significantly between patients and controls. Study findings and constraints: Eight alpha and eight beta V genes differed significantly in mean usage between HIV-infected patients and controls.

Germline-derived CDR1 and CDR2 are LGHDT and YNNKEL (reference sequence). The junction had 8 bases not matched to a gene; V was cut back by 6 bases and J by 5 bases. The CDR3 contains 15 residues. Whole blood was used without fractionation, so all unsorted peripheral T cells were included. The V gene is TRBV3-1, the J gene TRBJ2-1; 9 bases match TRBD1. This sequence was found in an adult with HIV infection. Sequenced material: blood, taken before antiretroviral therapy. The CDR3 bases are TGTGCCAGCAGTCGGGGACAGGGTATCCACAATGAGCAGTTCTTC. It yields the protein CASSRGQGIHNEQFF.